The 17 T cell receptor beta chains below were found in one sample sequenced in a study of blood T cell repertoires in COVID-19. The data were produced by immunoSEQ multiplex PCR, yet TCRdb's version contains in-frame clones alone and is incomplete. The data show 300,000 to 450,000 clones, roughly 86% seen once. The sample comprised peripheral blood. These receptors originate from a woman in her thirties with COVID-19, enrolled during active disease.

The V gene is TRBV9, the J gene TRBJ2-7; the match to TRBD1 covers 8 bases. V shed 4 bases, J shed 3 bases, and the junction held 9 bases outside the gene matches. The CDR3 runs to 15 residues. Germline loops: CDR1 SGDLS, CDR2 YYNGEE. The CDR3 is CASSPSPTGDYEQYF. The CDR3 coding sequence is TGTGCCAGCAGCCCATCGCCGACAGGGGACTACGAGCAGTACTTC.

This sequence joins TRBV11-2 and TRBJ2-5, with 12 bases that match TRBD2. Losses at the gene ends were 4 bases for V and 6 bases for J; bases not matched to a gene: 9. The CDR3 contains 16 residues. Germline CDR1 and CDR2: SGHAT and FQNNGV. The CDR3 DNA reads as TGTGCCAGCAGCTGGCGGACTAGCGGGATATCGAAGACCCAGTACTTC. Its protein is CASSWRTSGISKTQYF.

This clone has only one observation. This chain connects TRBV6-5 to TRBJ1-2, with 9 bases aligning to TRBD1. The trim removed 10 bases at V and 7 bases at J, leaving 4 bases unmatched. The CDR3 is 11 residues long. The V gene's germline CDR1 is MNHEY and CDR2 SVGAGI. The CDR3 DNA is TGTGCCACCTGGGACAGGGTTGGCTACACCTTC. This codes for CATWDRVGYTF.

The rearrangement joins TRBV14 to TRBJ2-1, with a weak D call TRBD2 (5 bases). This CDR3 is built from 17 residues. CDR1 SGHDN and CDR2 FVKESK come from the germline V gene. The V gene lost 0 bases and the J gene lost 2 bases, with 14 bases spanning the gap. CDR3 loop: CASSQDIGIGAYNEQFF. The CDR3 DNA follows: TGTGCCAGCAGCCAAGATATCGGGATTGGGGCCTACAATGAGCAGTTCTTC.

The chain is built from TRBV28 and TRBJ2-7; D not resolved. This CDR3 contains 14 residues. Germline CDR1 is MDHEN and CDR2 is SYDVKM. The ends were cut back, 1 base at V and 2 bases at J, with 9 bases in the middle. The CDR3 spells CASSLSADTYEQYF. The CDR3 nucleotides are TGTGCCAGCAGTTTATCGGCGGATACCTACGAGCAGTACTTC.

The chain has TRBV28 and TRBJ2-7, with 8 bases identical to TRBD2. J lost 2 bases, V lost 3 bases, and 3 bases had no gene match. Germline loops: CDR1 MDHEN, CDR2 SYDVKM. The CDR3 runs 14 residues. The CDR3: CASSFGAGAYEQYF. DNA of the CDR3: TGTGCCAGCAGTTTTGGAGCGGGGGCCTACGAGCAGTACTTC. Combining the CDR3 with reference TRBV28 and TRBJ2-7 gives the whole variable domain DVKVTQSSRYLVKRTGEKVFLECVQDMDHENMFWYRQDPGLGLRLIYFSYDVKMKEKGDIPEGYSVSREKKERFSLILESASTNQTSMYLCASSFGAGAYEQYFGPGTRLTVT.

The chain is built from TRBV5-6 and TRBJ2-3; tentative D call: TRBD2 (6 bases). The ends were cut back, 0 bases at V and 5 bases at J, with 13 bases in the middle. There are 15 residues in the CDR3. Germline CDR1 reads SGHDT; CDR2 reads YYEEEE. The CDR3 DNA sequence: TGTGCCAGCAGCTTGGGGGGAGGAGTGGGAGATACGCAGTATTTT. Protein sequence: CASSLGGGVGDTQYF.

V is TRBV19 and J is TRBJ2-2; maybe TRBD2 (6 bases). CDR1 and CDR2 from the germline V gene are LNHDA and SQIVND (reference sequence). V dropped 5 bases and J dropped 1 base, with 11 bases sitting between them. This CDR3 contains 15 residues. Here the CDR3 reads CASSVGTWNTGELFF. The CDR3 nucleotides are TGTGCCAGTAGTGTTGGGACTTGGAACACCGGGGAGCTGTTTTTT.

Points on this clone: In the same sample, other DNA sequences code for this CDR3. The chain has TRBV30 and TRBJ1-2, with 7 bases aligning to TRBD1. CDR1 is GTSNPN and CDR2 is SVGIG in the germline V gene (reference sequence). With V trimmed by 2 bases and J by 6 bases, 6 bases remained unmatched. The CDR3 is made up of 13 amino acids. CDR3 loop: CAWSRQGGDGYTF. Written as DNA, the CDR3 is TGTGCCTGGAGTAGACAGGGTGGCGATGGCTACACCTTC.

CDR3 loop: CASSPRVGTDTQYF. In DNA form, the CDR3 reads TGTGCCAGCAGCCCCAGGGTCGGCACAGATACGCAGTATTTT. The gene calls are TRBV7-8 and TRBJ2-3, with TRBD1 as a possible D gene (5 bases). Looked up from germline, CDR1 is SGHVS and CDR2 is FQNEAQ. This CDR3 comprises 14 residues. V was clipped by 5 bases and J by 1 base, with 10 bases between them.

The chain combines TRBV6-1 with TRBJ1-1; TRBD1 matches at 7 bases. The J segment lost 4 bases and the V segment lost 2 bases, leaving 1 base of the junction unmatched. CDR1 and CDR2 (germline): MNHNS, SASEGT. The CDR3 totals 13 residues. In DNA form, the CDR3 reads TGTGCCAGCAGTGAACAGGGGGTCACTGAAGCTTTCTTT. This translates into CASSEQGVTEAFF.

The chain carries TRBV5-1 and TRBJ2-3; 12 nucleotides line up with TRBD2. The CDR3 contains 16 residues. The germline V gene encodes CDR1 SGHRS and CDR2 YFSETQ. The V and J ends lost 0 bases and 4 bases, in that order; junction bases with no gene match: 3. For the CDR3, the DNA is TGCGCCAGCAGCTTGGAACTAGCGGGAGGCGCAGATACGCAGTATTTT. This translates into CASSLELAGGADTQYF.

The chain combines TRBV3-1 (or the pseudogene TRBV3-2) with TRBJ2-1; TRBD1 is a possible D gene (5 bases). V dropped 4 bases and J dropped 0 bases, with 16 bases sitting between them. The CDR3 loop spans 17 amino acids. Per the germline V gene, CDR1 is LGHDT and CDR2 is YNNKEL (reference sequence). In nucleotides, the CDR3 is TGTGCCAGCAGCCTCCAGACAGCCGAGAGCTCCTACAATGAGCAGTTCTTC. Translated: CASSLQTAESSYNEQFF.

The CDR3 region is CASTPSRTSGQNEQFF. DNA of the CDR3: TGTGCCAGCACCCCCTCCAGGACTAGCGGGCAAAATGAGCAGTTCTTC. This chain links TRBV9 with TRBJ2-1; TRBD2 agrees at 11 bases. Germline trimming cut 6 bases from V and 7 bases from J; bases unmatched to any gene: 12. This CDR3 comprises 16 residues. CDR1 is SGDLS, CDR2 YYNGEE, per germline.

The CDR3 spells CASSLGGGVAYEQYF. The CDR3 DNA reads TGCGCCAGCAGCTTGGGAGGGGGAGTCGCCTACGAGCAGTACTTC. This chain links TRBV5-1 with TRBJ2-7; TRBD1 is a possible D gene (6 bases). This CDR3 spans 15 amino acids. The germline V and J ends were trimmed by 0 bases and 2 bases, with 12 bases remaining between them. Germline CDR1 and CDR2: SGHRS and YFSETQ.

This rearrangement joins TRBV2 to TRBJ2-1; D may be TRBD1 (6 bases). The CDR3 runs 13 residues. Germline V gene data show CDR1 as SNHLY and CDR2 as FYNNEI. The V gene lost 2 bases and the J gene lost 8 bases, with 10 bases spanning the gap. DNA for the CDR3: TGTGCCAGCAGTGAATACAGGGCCGATGAGCAGTTCTTC. This sequence encodes CASSEYRADEQFF.

This clone is a singleton in its sample. The rearrangement links TRBV5-1 to TRBJ1-4; D is undetermined. The V end lost 4 bases, the J end lost 5 bases, and 15 bases lay between the germline ends. The germline V gene has CDR1 SGHRS and CDR2 YFSETQ. This CDR3 spans 15 amino acids. The CDR3 coding sequence is TGCGCCAGCAGCCTCCAGCCCCCGGAGAATGAAAAACTGTTTTTT. Its protein is CASSLQPPENEKLFF.